This note documents a single T cell receptor beta chain sequence. Its binding antigen is unknown. Per-base qualities were not stored, and no clone one base away is much larger. Each donor gave one peripheral blood draw, around 100 mL on average, collected into heparinised tubes. Using a panel that included CD45RO, CCR7, CD25, CD127, CD95 and CD27, naive, central memory, regulatory and stem cell-like memory CD4+ T cells were sorted on a BD FACSAria II. Every sorted population had a purity above 95%. PBMCs were isolated immediately by Lymphoprep density gradient centrifugation and stained directly without culture. So that batch effects would be minimized, each experiment stained and sorted samples in pairs, pairing one healthy donor with one patient. The sample is drawn from a study of beta chain features in type 1 diabetes (dated by TCRdb to the late 2010s). Regarding the complete study: Patients and healthy donors did not differ in mean age, gender distribution, total cell number or subset yield. Across all samples, approximately 98,000,000 sorted cells were examined, and cell number per subset correlated strongly with RNA yield. In the study, recently diagnosed type 1 diabetes patients and matched healthy donors were compared on the TCRB repertoires of their sorted circulating CD4+ T cell subsets. Naive and central memory subsets were obtained from all 30 or so donors, but regulatory and stem cell-like memory subsets were isolated from only 8 patients and 8 healthy donors. What the study reported, not specific to this receptor: Because the HLA sub-analyses included only small numbers of individuals, any influence of HLA type on TCRB rearrangement was left unresolved. Because cDNA was sequenced instead of genomic DNA, activated cells with high expression could be over-represented, although the groups did not differ in activation or CD3 levels. At VDJ recombination sites, type 1 diabetes patients had fewer insertions and more deleted nucleotides, which implies abnormalities in thymic rearrangement. Type 1 diabetes patients showed a moderate but significant shortening of TCRB CDR3 length in all four CD4+ subsets. Naive, central memory and regulatory TCRB repertoires appeared to be more alike among patients than among healthy donors. PCR may preferentially amplify shorter templates, but because patient and control samples were amplified and corrected together, any resulting skew would affect both groups equally.

The CDR3 holds 17 amino acids from the cysteine to the phenylalanine. Only the CDR3 part of the read is kept: 51 bases, read in frame from the first base. V ends up 7 bases short and J 6 bases short, with an unmatched junction base count of 18. Via the germline V gene, CDR1 is SNHLY and CDR2 FYNNEI. The entire isolated RNA was reverse transcribed using the High Capacity cDNA Reverse Transcription Kit, and thus expressed TCRB transcripts were sequenced. Naive, central memory and regulatory T cell samples underwent deep immunoSEQ sequencing, averaging around 3.9 million total reads per sample. Sorted cells were lysed in RLT buffer, and RNA was extracted using DNase-treated RNeasy Micro or Mini kits according to cell number. Each cell subset was processed on its own to prevent cross-contamination, while patient and healthy donor samples were processed together. The immunoSEQ multiplex PCR was used to amplify TCRB sequences from cDNA, yielding 87-bp fragments that span the CDR3 region. Sequencing of the amplicons was done on the Illumina HiSeq platform. The published analysis was carried out like this. PCR bias was corrected computationally using synthetic template baselines, and reads within Hamming distance 2 were collapsed, with unmergeable singletons discarded. Reads were aligned against IMGT so that V, D and J genes, CDR3 length and insertions or deletions at six rearrangement sites could be assigned. Clonotype counts were normalized to sorted cell number within each subset before computing true diversity and Gini coefficients with the tcR R package. The overlap coefficient, calculated on TCRB nucleotide sequences, was used to quantify repertoire sharing. Out-of-frame TCRB sequences from naive cells were analyzed to stand in for the pre-selection repertoire. The source is immuneACCESS, and TCRdb retained only in-frame sequences with V and J called. Part of the clones is not carried over; for the studies checked, unresolved V genes explain less than half of this, and the remainder is unexplained. Clone size and the V and J calls come from that table; the DNA yielded D and trimming. For this sample the table gives under 900,000 clones, of which about a sixth were detected only once. The ten largest make up 0.023% of the sample.

This TCR was sampled from a woman younger than 30 in good health. The sequencing sample was made of naive CD4+ T cells from blood. The sample's cell subset or site label, decoded: true naive CD4+ T cells. The rearrangement joined TRBV2 to TRBJ1-2; 9 of the junction bases match TRBD1. The base sequence is TGTGCCAGCACCGATCGCAGAGACGGGACAGGGAGGAATGGCTACACCTTC. The resulting protein is CASTDRRDGTGRNGYTF.